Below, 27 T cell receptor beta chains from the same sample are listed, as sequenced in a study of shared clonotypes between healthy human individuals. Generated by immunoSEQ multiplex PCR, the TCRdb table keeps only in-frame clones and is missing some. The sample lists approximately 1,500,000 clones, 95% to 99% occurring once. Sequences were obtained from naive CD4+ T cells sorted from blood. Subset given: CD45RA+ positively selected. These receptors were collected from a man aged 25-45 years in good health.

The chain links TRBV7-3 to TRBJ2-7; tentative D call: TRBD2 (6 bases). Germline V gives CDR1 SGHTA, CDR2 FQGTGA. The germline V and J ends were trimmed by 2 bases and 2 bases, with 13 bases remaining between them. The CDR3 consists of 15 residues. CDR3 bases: TGTGCCAGCAGCTTAGCCGGGACTGGCCCCTACGAGCAGTACTTC. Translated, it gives CASSLAGTGPYEQYF.

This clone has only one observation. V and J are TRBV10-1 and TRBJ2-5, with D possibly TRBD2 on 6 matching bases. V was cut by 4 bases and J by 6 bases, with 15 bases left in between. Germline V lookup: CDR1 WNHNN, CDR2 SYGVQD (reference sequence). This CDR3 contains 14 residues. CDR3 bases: TGCGCCAGCAGTGCAAGAGGGCGGGAAAAGACCCAGTACTTC. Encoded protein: CASSARGREKTQYF.

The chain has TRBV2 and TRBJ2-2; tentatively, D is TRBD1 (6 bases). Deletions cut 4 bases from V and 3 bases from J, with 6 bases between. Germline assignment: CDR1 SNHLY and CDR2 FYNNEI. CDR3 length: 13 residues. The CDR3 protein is CASSGQDTGELFF. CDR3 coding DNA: TGTGCCAGCAGTGGACAGGACACCGGGGAGCTGTTTTTT.

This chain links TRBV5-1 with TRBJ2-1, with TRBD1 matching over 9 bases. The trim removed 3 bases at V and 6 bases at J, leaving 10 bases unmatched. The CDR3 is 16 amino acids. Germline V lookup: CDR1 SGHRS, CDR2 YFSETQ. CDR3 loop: CASSSHTGTGSNEQFF. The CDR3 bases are TGCGCCAGCAGCTCCCATACCGGGACAGGGAGCAATGAGCAGTTCTTC.

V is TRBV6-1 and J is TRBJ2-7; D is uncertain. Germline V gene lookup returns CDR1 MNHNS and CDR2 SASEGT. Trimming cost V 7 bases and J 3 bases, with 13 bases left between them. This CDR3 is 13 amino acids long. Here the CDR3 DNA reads TGTGCCAGCATCCTCCAGTCGGGCTACGAGCAGTACTTC. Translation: CASILQSGYEQYF.

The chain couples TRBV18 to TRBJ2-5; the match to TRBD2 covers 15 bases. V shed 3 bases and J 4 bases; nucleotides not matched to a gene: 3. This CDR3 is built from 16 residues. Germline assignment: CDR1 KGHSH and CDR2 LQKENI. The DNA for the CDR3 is TGTGCCAGCTCACCTTGGACTAGCGGGAGGGGAGAGACCCAGTACTTC. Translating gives CASSPWTSGRGETQYF.

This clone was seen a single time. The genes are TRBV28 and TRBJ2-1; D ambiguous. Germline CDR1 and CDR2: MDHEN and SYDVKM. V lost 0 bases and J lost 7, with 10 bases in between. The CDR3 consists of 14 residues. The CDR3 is CASSLWGLGNEQFF. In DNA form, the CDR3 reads TGTGCCAGCAGTTTATGGGGCCTTGGGAATGAGCAGTTCTTC.

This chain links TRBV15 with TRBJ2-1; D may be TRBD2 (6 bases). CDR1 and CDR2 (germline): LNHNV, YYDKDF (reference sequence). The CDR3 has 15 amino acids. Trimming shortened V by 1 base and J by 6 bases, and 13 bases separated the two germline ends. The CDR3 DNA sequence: TGTGCCACCAGCAGAGGGACGGGAGTACCCAATGAGCAGTTCTTC. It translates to CATSRGTGVPNEQFF.

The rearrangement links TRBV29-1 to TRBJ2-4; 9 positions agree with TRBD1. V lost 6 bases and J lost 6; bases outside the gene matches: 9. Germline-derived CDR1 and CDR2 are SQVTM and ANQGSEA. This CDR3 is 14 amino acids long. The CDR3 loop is CSVGTPGQGNIQYF. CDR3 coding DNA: TGCAGCGTGGGCACACCGGGACAGGGAAACATTCAGTACTTC.

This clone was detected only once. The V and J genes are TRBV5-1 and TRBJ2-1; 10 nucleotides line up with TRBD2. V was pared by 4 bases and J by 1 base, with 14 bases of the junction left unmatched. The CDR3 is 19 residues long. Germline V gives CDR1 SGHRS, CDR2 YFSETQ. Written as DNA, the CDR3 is TGCGCCAGCAGCCTAGCGGGAGTGGCTCCCGGAGGGTCCTACAATGAGCAGTTCTTC. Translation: CASSLAGVAPGGSYNEQFF.

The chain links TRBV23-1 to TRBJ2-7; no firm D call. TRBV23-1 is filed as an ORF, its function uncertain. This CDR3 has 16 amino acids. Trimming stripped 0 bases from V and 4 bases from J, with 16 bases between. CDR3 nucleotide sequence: TGCGCCAGCAGTCAATCCCTCCCCGTTGTATGTTACGAGCAGTACTTC. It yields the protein CASSQSLPVVCYEQYF.

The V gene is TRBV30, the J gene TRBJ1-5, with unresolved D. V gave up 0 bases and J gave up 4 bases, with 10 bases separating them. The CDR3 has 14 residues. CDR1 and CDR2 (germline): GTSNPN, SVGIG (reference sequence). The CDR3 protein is CAWSVRVGNQPQHF. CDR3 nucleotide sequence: TGTGCCTGGAGTGTAAGGGTGGGGAATCAGCCCCAGCATTTT.

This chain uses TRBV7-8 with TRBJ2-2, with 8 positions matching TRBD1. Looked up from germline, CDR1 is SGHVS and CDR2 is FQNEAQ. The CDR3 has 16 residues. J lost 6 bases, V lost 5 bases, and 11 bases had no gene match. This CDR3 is CASSVFRTGFSGELFF. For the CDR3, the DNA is TGTGCCAGCAGCGTCTTCCGGACAGGGTTTTCCGGGGAGCTGTTTTTT. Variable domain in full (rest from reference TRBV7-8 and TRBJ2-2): GAGVSQSPRYKVAKRGQDVALRCDPISGHVSLFWYQQALGQGPEFLTYFQNEAQLDKSGLPSDRFFAERPEGSVSTLKIQRTQQEDSAVYLCASSVFRTGFSGELFFGEGSRLTVL.

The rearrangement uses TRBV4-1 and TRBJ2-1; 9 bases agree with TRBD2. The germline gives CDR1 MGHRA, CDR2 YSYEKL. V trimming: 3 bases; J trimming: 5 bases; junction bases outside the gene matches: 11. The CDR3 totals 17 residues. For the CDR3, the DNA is TGCGCCAGCAGCCAGAATTTAGCGGGAGCCAATAACAATGAGCAGTTCTTC. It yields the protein CASSQNLAGANNNEQFF.

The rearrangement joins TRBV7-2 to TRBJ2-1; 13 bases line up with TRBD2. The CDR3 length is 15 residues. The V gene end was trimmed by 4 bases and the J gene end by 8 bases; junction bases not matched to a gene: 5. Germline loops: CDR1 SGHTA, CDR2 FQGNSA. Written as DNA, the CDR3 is TGTGCCAGCAGCTCGCGGACTAGCGGGAGTTATGAGCAGTTCTTC. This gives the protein CASSSRTSGSYEQFF.

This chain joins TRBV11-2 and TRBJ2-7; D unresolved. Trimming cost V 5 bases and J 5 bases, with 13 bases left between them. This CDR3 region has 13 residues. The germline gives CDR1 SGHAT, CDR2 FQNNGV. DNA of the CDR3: TGTGCCAGCAGCCCCCACCCCGAAGACGAGCAGTACTTC. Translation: CASSPHPEDEQYF.

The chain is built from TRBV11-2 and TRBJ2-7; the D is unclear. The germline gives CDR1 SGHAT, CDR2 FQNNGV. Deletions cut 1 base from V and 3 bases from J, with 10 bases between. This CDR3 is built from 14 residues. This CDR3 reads CASSLGVAFYEQYF. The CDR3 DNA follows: TGTGCCAGCAGCTTAGGGGTGGCGTTCTACGAGCAGTACTTC.

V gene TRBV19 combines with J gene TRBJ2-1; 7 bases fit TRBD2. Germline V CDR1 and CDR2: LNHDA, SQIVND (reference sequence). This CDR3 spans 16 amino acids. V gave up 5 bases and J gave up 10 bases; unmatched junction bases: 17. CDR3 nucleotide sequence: TGTGCCAGTAGTGTGGCGCCCCGACTAGCATCCCCCGAGCAGTTCTTC. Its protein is CASSVAPRLASPEQFF.

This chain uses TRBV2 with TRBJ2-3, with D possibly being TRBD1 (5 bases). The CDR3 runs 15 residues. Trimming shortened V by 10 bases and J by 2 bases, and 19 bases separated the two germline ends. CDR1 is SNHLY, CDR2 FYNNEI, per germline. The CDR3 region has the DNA TGTGCCACCACCGTCGACAGTAAATTCACAGATACGCAGTATTTT. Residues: CATTVDSKFTDTQYF.

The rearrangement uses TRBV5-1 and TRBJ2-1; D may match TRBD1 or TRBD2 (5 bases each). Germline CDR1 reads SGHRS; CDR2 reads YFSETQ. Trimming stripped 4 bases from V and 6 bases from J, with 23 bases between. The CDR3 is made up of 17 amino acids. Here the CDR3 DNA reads TGCGCCAGCAGCCCCTTTCTGTTGGGACGGGCCTTCAATGAGCAGTTCTTC. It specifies CASSPFLLGRAFNEQFF.

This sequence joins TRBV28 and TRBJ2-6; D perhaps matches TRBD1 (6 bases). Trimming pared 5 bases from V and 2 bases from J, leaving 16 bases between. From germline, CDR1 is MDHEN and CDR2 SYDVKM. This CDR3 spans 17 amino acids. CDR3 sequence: CASSPGTPSAGANVLTF. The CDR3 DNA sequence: TGTGCCAGCAGTCCTGGGACACCCTCCGCTGGGGCCAACGTCCTGACTTTC.

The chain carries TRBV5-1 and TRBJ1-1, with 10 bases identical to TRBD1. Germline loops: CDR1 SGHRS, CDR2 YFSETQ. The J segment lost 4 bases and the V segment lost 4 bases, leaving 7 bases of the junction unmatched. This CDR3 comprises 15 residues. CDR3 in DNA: TGCGCCAGCAGCGTACGACAGGGGGCAGGCACTGAAGCTTTCTTT. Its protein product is CASSVRQGAGTEAFF.

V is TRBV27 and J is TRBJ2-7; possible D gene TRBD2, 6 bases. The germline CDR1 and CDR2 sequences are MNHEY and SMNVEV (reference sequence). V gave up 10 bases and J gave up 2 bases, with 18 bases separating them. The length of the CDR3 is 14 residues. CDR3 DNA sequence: TGTGCCACCTCTACGGGACTTCGAACCTACGAGCAGTACTTC. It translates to CATSTGLRTYEQYF.

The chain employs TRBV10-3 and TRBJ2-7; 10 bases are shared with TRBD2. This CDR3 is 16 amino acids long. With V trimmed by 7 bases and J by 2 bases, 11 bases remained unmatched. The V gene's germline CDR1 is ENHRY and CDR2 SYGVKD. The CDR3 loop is CAITYTGGLAAYEQYF. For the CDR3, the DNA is TGTGCCATCACCTATACTGGCGGACTAGCGGCCTACGAGCAGTACTTC.

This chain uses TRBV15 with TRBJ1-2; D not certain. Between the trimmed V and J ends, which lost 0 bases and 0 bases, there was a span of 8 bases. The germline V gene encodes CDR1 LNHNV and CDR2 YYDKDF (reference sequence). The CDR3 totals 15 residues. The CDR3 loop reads CATSRDPGSNYGYTF. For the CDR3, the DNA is TGTGCCACCAGCAGAGATCCGGGTTCTAACTATGGCTACACCTTC.

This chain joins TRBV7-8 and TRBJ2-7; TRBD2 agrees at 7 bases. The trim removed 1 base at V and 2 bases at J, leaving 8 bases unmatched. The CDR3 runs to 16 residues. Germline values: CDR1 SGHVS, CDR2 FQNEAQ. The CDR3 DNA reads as TGTGCCAGCAGCTTAGGGGGGGGTGACCGACCCTACGAGCAGTACTTC. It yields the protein CASSLGGGDRPYEQYF.

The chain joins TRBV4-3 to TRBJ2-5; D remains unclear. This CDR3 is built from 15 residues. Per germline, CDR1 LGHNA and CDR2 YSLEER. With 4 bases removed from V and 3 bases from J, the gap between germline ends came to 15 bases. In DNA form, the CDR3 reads TGCGCCAGCAGCCGCGCCTTACCGAGAAAAGAGACCCAGTACTTC. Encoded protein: CASSRALPRKETQYF.